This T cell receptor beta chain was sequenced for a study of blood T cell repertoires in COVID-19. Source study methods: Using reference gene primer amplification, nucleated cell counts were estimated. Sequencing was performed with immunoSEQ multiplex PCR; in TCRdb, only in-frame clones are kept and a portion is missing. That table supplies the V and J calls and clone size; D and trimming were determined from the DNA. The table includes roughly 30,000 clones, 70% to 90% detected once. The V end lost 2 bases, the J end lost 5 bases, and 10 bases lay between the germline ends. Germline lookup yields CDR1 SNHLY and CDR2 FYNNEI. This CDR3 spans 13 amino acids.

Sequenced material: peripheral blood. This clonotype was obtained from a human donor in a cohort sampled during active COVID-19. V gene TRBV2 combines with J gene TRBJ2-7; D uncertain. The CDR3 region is CASSELEKNEQYF. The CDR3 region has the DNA TGTGCCAGCAGTGAACTAGAAAAAAACGAGCAGTACTTC. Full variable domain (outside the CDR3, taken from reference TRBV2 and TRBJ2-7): EPEVTQTPSHQVTQMGQEVILRCVPISNHLYFYWYRQILGQKVEFLVSFYNNEISEKSEIFDDQFSVERPDGSNFTLKIRSTKLEDSAMYFCASSELEKNEQYFGPGTRLTVT.